Below are 24 T cell receptor beta chains sequenced from a single sample in a study of cytomegalovirus exposure and HLA in healthy donors. The PCR had 60 Vbeta and 13 Jbeta primers. Generated by immunoSEQ multiplex PCR, the TCRdb table keeps only in-frame clones and is missing some. The sample contains roughly 150,000 clones, 80% of which appear only once. The specimen was PBMCs. These receptors all stem from a man under 40 in good health and CMV-seronegative.

This clone occurred a few times. V is TRBV10-3 and J is TRBJ1-1; no reliable D call. The length of the CDR3 is 13 residues. V shed 3 bases and J shed 3 bases, with 8 bases lying between them. In germline, CDR1 is ENHRY, CDR2 SYGVKD. The CDR3 DNA follows: TGTGCCATCAGTGATGGCGGGGACACTGAAGCTTTCTTT. Amino acid sequence: CAISDGGDTEAFF.

This clone was recorded only once. The J gene is TRBJ2-1, the V gene TRBV7-2; D remains unclear. The germline V gene encodes CDR1 SGHTA and CDR2 FQGNSA. With 3 bases removed from V and 4 bases from J, the gap between germline ends came to 10 bases. CDR3 length equals 14 residues. CDR3 region: CASSLSAGYNEQFF. Here the CDR3 DNA reads TGTGCCAGCAGCTTGTCGGCCGGGTACAATGAGCAGTTCTTC. Supplemented by reference TRBV7-2 and TRBJ2-1, the full variable domain reads GAGVSQSPSNKVTEKGKDVELRCDPISGHTALYWYRQSLGQGLEFLIYFQGNSAPDKSGLPSDRFSAERTGGSVSTLTIQRTQQEDSAVYLCASSLSAGYNEQFFGPGTRLTVL.

This clone was detected once. The rearrangement uses TRBV18 and TRBJ1-5; D unclear. This CDR3 has 13 amino acids. V lost 5 bases to trimming and J lost 5 bases, with 10 bases between them. The V gene's germline CDR1 is KGHSH and CDR2 LQKENI. CDR3 sequence: CASSFNGDQPQHF. CDR3 DNA: TGTGCCAGCTCATTTAACGGGGATCAGCCCCAGCATTTT.

This sequence joins TRBV28 and TRBJ2-1, with 11 bases identical to TRBD2. Germline V CDR1 and CDR2: MDHEN, SYDVKM. The CDR3 consists of 15 residues. V lost 5 bases and J lost 1; bases outside the gene matches: 1. CDR3 sequence: CASSLAGGSYNEQFF. The CDR3 bases are TGTGCCAGCAGTCTAGCGGGGGGATCCTACAATGAGCAGTTCTTC.

The rearrangement uses TRBV6-5 and TRBJ2-2; the match to TRBD1 covers 7 bases. Germline CDR1 is MNHEY and CDR2 is SVGAGI. Losses at the gene ends were 6 bases for V and 0 bases for J; bases not matched to a gene: 1. This CDR3 contains 14 residues. The CDR3 region has the DNA TGTGCCAGCAGGGGACAGCCGAACACCGGGGAGCTGTTTTTT. Residues: CASRGQPNTGELFF.

J is TRBJ2-7 and V is TRBV5-1; 11 bases are shared with TRBD2. Germline CDR1 is SGHRS and CDR2 is YFSETQ. CDR3 length: 14 residues. The ends lost 4 bases at V and 2 bases at J; junction bases unmatched: 2. The CDR3 spells CASSDSGRAYEQYF. Written as DNA, the CDR3 is TGCGCCAGCAGCGATAGCGGGAGGGCCTACGAGCAGTACTTC. Drawing the rest from reference TRBV5-1 and TRBJ2-7, the complete variable domain is KAGVTQTPRYLIKTRGQQVTLSCSPISGHRSVSWYQQTPGQGLQFLFEYFSETQRNKGNFPGRFSGRQFSNSRSEMNVSTLELGDSALYLCASSDSGRAYEQYFGPGTRLTVT.

The chain has TRBV27 and TRBJ2-1; TRBD2 matches at 16 bases. Per germline, CDR1 MNHEY and CDR2 SMNVEV (reference sequence). The CDR3 has 17 residues. The J segment lost 9 bases and the V segment lost 5 bases, leaving 10 bases of the junction unmatched. The CDR3 DNA reads as TGTGCCAGCAGTCCCGGGACTAGCGGGGGGGCCAGAGGTGAGCAGTTCTTC. It is translated as CASSPGTSGGARGEQFF.

The chain carries TRBV4-1 and TRBJ2-3; the D gene is possibly TRBD2 (7 bases). Trimming shortened V by 6 bases and J by 4 bases, and 17 bases separated the two germline ends. The CDR3 contains 15 residues. CDR1 and CDR2 from the germline V gene are MGHRA and YSYEKL. The CDR3 region has the DNA TGCGCCAGCAGTCGCTTAGGGGGGGTCCCAGATACGCAGTATTTT. Translated, it gives CASSRLGGVPDTQYF.

The chain carries TRBV6-5 and TRBJ1-2; D is possibly TRBD1 (6 bases). CDR3 size: 12 residues. CDR1 is MNHEY, CDR2 SVGAGI, per germline. V lost 6 bases and J lost 2, with 7 bases in between. The CDR3 region has the DNA TGTGCCAGCAGAACAGGGAACTATGGCTACACCTTC. Amino acid sequence: CASRTGNYGYTF.

V usage is TRBV5-1 and J usage is TRBJ2-3; possible D gene TRBD1, 5 bases. CDR3 length: 13 residues. CDR1 and CDR2 (germline): SGHRS, YFSETQ. V lost 0 bases and J lost 4, with 6 bases in between. CDR3 nucleotide sequence: TGCGCCAGCAGCTTGGAAGGGGCAGATACGCAGTATTTT. Translation: CASSLEGADTQYF.

The chain recombines TRBV10-3 with TRBJ2-1; 10 nucleotides line up with TRBD1. This CDR3 spans 15 amino acids. Germline CDR1 reads ENHRY; CDR2 reads SYGVKD. Trimming cost V 4 bases and J 5 bases; bases outside gene matches: 5. CDR3 DNA sequence: TGTGCCATCAGTGGACAGGGGGCTGGCGACAATGAGCAGTTCTTC. Its protein product is CAISGQGAGDNEQFF.

The V and J genes are TRBV27 and TRBJ2-7; D not certain. The V gene's germline CDR1 is MNHEY and CDR2 SMNVEV (reference sequence). Trimming took 6 bases from V and 0 from J, leaving 6 bases between them. There are 12 residues in the CDR3. The CDR3 region has the DNA TGTGCCAGCAGGTCGGGCTCCTACGAGCAGTACTTC. Amino acid sequence: CASRSGSYEQYF.

The rearrangement joins TRBV5-1 to TRBJ1-1, with D perhaps TRBD1 (5 bases). There are 15 residues in the CDR3. Germline assignment: CDR1 SGHRS and CDR2 YFSETQ. Trimming removed 0 bases at V and 2 bases at J, with 11 bases between. CDR3 in amino acids: CASSLVAGINTEAFF. Here the CDR3 DNA reads TGCGCCAGCAGCTTGGTTGCAGGGATTAACACTGAAGCTTTCTTT.

The V and J genes are TRBV28 and TRBJ2-5; possible D gene TRBD1, 5 bases. CDR1 is MDHEN, CDR2 SYDVKM, per germline. The CDR3 extends over 15 amino acids. The V and J ends lost 2 bases and 2 bases respectively, with 12 bases between them. CDR3 coding DNA: TGTGCCAGCAGTTTAACAGGAATGGGGCAAGAGACCCAGTACTTC. This translates into CASSLTGMGQETQYF. Supplemented by reference TRBV28 and TRBJ2-5, the full variable domain reads DVKVTQSSRYLVKRTGEKVFLECVQDMDHENMFWYRQDPGLGLRLIYFSYDVKMKEKGDIPEGYSVSREKKERFSLILESASTNQTSMYLCASSLTGMGQETQYFGPGTRLLVL.

On this clone itself: One end of the junction varies from germline; a read error may be responsible. Other DNA sequences in the same sample also yield this CDR3. The rearrangement uses TRBV6-1 and TRBJ1-4, with 7 bases that match TRBD1. The CDR3 consists of 14 residues. CDR1 MNHNS and CDR2 SASEGT come from the germline V gene. The CDR3 region is CASSASTGNEKLFF. CDR3 coding DNA: TGCGCCAGCAGTGCGTCGACAGGGAATGAAAAACTGTTTTTT.

This clone showed up just a few times. The genes are TRBV18 and TRBJ1-1; D remains ambiguous. Germline V CDR1 and CDR2: KGHSH, LQKENI. The V end was cut by 3 bases, the J end by 6 bases, with 8 bases between. CDR3 size: 12 residues. The CDR3 sequence: CASSPLEAEAFF. As DNA, the CDR3 is TGTGCCAGCTCACCCCTAGAGGCTGAAGCTTTCTTT.

This rearrangement joins TRBV4-2 to TRBJ2-2; 9 positions match TRBD1. The junction had 6 bases not matched to a gene; V was cut back by 3 bases and J by 4 bases. In germline, CDR1 is LGHNA, CDR2 YNFKEQ. This CDR3 region has 16 residues. The CDR3 loop reads CASSHRDREFTGELFF. For the CDR3, the DNA is TGTGCCAGCAGCCACCGGGACAGGGAGTTCACCGGGGAGCTGTTTTTT.

This clone was recorded once. The rearrangement links TRBV4-1 to TRBJ2-7; 7 nucleotides align to TRBD2. This CDR3 spans 18 amino acids. CDR1 is MGHRA, CDR2 YSYEKL, per germline. V dropped 3 bases and J dropped 5; count of bases not matched to a gene: 19. As DNA, the CDR3 is TGCGCCAGCAGCCACGCTCTAGCGGCCCTAAGAACCTCGCACGAGCAGTACTTC. Protein: CASSHALAALRTSHEQYF.

The chain combines TRBV25-1 with TRBJ2-7; a weak D match, TRBD1 (6 bases). Germline V gene lookup returns CDR1 MGHDK and CDR2 SYGVNS. The CDR3 extends over 16 amino acids. V lost 1 base, J lost 0 bases, and 13 bases lay in between. The CDR3: CASSEWGRGNSYEQYF. The CDR3 nucleotides read TGTGCCAGCAGTGAATGGGGCAGGGGAAACTCCTACGAGCAGTACTTC.

CDR3 sequence (DNA): TGTGCCAGCAGGGGACAGGGGCCGATCTATGGCTACACCTTC. It translates to CASRGQGPIYGYTF. The genes are TRBV28 and TRBJ1-2; 10 nucleotides agree with TRBD1. The germline CDR1 and CDR2 sequences are MDHEN and SYDVKM. Trimming removed 6 bases from V and 4 bases from J; junction bases left unmatched: 5. The CDR3 extends over 14 amino acids.

The chain carries TRBV6-6 and TRBJ1-5; TRBD1 matches at 8 bases. Germline values: CDR1 MNHNY, CDR2 SVGAGI (reference sequence). V lost 0 bases, J lost 9 bases, and 10 bases stayed unmatched. The CDR3 length is 16 residues. CDR3 sequence (DNA): TGTGCCAGCAGTTACTCCGGGACAGGAGACCTGTTGCCCCAGCATTTT. It yields the protein CASSYSGTGDLLPQHF.

The rearrangement joins TRBV29-1 to TRBJ2-1, with 9 bases fitting TRBD1. J gave up 4 bases and V 7 bases, and 14 bases lay outside the gene matches. The CDR3 extends over 16 amino acids. The germline V gene has CDR1 SQVTM and CDR2 ANQGSEA. CDR3 nucleotides: TGCAGCGAGACCGCACAGAAGACAGGGGGGTACAATGAGCAGTTCTTC. It specifies CSETAQKTGGYNEQFF.

The chain joins TRBV11-2 to TRBJ2-7; unclear D gene. Germline assignment: CDR1 SGHAT and CDR2 FQNNGV. The CDR3 loop spans 14 amino acids. With 0 bases removed from V and 1 base from J, the gap between germline ends came to 7 bases. The CDR3 DNA reads TGTGCCAGCAGCTTAGATTCAGTTTCCTACGAGCAGTACTTC. Residues: CASSLDSVSYEQYF.

This rearrangement joins TRBV7-8 to TRBJ2-7; 8 bases are a match to TRBD1. This CDR3 has 15 residues. The germline CDR1 and CDR2 sequences are SGHVS and FQNEAQ. V dropped 4 bases and J dropped 1; count of bases not matched to a gene: 6. The CDR3 loop is CASSSGQGPSYEQYF. Here the CDR3 DNA reads TGTGCCAGCAGCTCAGGACAGGGCCCATCCTACGAGCAGTACTTC.